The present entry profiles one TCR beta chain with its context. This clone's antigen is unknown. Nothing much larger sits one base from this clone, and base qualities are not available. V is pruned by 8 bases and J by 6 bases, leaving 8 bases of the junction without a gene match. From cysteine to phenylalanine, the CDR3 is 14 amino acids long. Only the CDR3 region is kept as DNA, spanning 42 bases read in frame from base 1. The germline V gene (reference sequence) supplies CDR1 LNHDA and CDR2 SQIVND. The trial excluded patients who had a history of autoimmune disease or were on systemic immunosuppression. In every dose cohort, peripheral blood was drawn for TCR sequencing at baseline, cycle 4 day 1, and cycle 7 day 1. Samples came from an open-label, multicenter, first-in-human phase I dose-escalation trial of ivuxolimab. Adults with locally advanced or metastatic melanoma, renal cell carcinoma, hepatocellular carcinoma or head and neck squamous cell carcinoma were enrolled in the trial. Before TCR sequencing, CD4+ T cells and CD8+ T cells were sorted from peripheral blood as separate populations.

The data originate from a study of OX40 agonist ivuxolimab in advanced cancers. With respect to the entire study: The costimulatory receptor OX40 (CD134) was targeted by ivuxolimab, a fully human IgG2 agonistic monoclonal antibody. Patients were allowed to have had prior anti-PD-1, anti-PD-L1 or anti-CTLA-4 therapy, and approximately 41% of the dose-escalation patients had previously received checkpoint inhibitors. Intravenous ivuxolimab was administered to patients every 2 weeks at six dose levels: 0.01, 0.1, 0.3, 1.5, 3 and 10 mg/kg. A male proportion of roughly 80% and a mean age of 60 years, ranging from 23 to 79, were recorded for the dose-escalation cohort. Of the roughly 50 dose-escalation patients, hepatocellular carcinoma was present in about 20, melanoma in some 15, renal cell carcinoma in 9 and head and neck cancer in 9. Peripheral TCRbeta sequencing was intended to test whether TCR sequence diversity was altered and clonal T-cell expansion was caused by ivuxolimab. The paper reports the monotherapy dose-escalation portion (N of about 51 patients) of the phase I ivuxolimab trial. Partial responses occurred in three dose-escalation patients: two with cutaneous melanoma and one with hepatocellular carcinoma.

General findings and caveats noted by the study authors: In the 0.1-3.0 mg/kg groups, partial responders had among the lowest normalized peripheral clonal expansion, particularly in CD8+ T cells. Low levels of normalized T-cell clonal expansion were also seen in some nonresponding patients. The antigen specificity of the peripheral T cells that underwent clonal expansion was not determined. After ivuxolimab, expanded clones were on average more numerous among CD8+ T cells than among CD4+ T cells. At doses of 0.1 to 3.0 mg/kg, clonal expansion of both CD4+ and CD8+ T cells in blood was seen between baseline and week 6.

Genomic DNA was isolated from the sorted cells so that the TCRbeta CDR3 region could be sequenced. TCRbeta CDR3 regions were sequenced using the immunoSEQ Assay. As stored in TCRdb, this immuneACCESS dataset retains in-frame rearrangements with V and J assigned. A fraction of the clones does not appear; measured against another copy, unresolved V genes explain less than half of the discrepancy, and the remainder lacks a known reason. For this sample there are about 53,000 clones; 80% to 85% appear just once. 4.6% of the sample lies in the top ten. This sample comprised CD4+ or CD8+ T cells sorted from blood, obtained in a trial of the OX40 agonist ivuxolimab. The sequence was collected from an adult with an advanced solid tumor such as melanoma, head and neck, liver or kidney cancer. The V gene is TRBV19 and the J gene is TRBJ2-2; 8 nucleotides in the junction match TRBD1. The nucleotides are TGTGCCAGTCGAACCAGGGGGCTTGCCGGGGAGCTGTTTTTT. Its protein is CASRTRGLAGELFF. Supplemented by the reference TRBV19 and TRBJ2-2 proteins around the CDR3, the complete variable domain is DGGITQSPKYLFRKEGQNVTLSCEQNLNHDAMYWYRQDPGQGLRLIYYSQIVNDFQKGDIAEGYSVSREKKESFPLTVTSAQKNPTAFYLCASRTRGLAGELFFGEGSRLTVL.